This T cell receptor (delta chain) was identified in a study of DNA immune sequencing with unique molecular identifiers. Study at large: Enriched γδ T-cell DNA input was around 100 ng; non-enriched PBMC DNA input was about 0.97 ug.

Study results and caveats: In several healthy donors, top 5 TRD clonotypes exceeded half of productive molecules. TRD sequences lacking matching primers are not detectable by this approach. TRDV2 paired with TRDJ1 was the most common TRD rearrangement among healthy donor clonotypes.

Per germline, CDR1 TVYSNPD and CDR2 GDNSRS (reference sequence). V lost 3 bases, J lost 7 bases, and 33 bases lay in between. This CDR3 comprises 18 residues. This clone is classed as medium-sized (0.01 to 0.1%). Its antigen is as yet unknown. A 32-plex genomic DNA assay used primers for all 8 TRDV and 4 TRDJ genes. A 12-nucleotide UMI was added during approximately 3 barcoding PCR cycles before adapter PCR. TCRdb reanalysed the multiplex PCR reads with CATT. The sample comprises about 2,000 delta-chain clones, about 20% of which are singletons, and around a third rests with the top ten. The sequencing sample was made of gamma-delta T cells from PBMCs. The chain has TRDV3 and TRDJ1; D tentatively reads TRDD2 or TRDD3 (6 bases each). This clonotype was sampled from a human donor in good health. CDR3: CALVLRRPSLFWGFKLIF. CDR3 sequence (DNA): TGTGCCTTAGTCCTGCGACGGCCTTCCCTATTTTGGGGGTTTAAACTCATCTTT.